This T cell receptor (beta chain) was documented in a study of STAT3 mutations in large granular lymphocyte leukemia. Overall study context: Roughly half the longitudinally sequenced T-LGLL patients had canonical STAT3 mutations.

The assay was immunoSEQ multiplex PCR, and TCRdb's table has in-frame clones only and misses some. This table holds 20,000 to 30,000 clones, about 94% found once. Study-wide findings and caveats: Variable sampling intervals and differing treatment regimens complicated linking therapy response to TCR clonal burden changes. Every T-cell large granular lymphocyte leukemia patient had at least one immunodominant TCR beta clonotype.

About this clone: Its target is unknown.

The CDR3 is 16 amino acids. Trimming took 5 bases from V and 1 from J, leaving 16 bases between them. CDR1 and CDR2 from the germline V gene are SGHNT and YENEEA. Specimen: peripheral blood mononuclear cells. This clonotype was sampled from a man aged 40-50 years with T-cell large granular lymphocyte leukemia. Some clones in this sample may be carry-over from other donors' samples. The chain recombines TRBV11-3 with TRBJ2-3; D is possibly TRBD1 or TRBD2 (6 bases each). The CDR3 here is CASSPHREEGTDTQYF. The CDR3 region has the DNA TGTGCCAGCAGCCCTCACAGGGAGGAGGGCACAGATACGCAGTATTTT. Using reference TRBV11-3 and TRBJ2-3 for the parts outside the CDR3, the full variable domain is EAGVVQSPRYKIIEKKQPVAFWCNPISGHNTLYWYLQNLGQGPELLIRYENEEAVDDSQLPKDRFSAERLKGVDSTLKIQPAELGDSAVYLCASSPHREEGTDTQYFGPGTRLTVL.